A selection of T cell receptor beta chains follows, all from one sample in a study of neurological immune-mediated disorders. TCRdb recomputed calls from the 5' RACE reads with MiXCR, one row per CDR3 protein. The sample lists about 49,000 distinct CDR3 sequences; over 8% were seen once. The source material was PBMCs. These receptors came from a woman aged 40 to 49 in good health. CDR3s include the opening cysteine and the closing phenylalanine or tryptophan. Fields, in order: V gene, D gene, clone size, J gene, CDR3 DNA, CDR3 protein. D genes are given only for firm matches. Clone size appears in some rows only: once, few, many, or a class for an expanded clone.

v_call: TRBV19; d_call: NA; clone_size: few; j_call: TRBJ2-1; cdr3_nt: TGTGCCAGTAGTACATACAATGAGCAGTTCTTC; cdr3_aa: CASSTYNEQFF
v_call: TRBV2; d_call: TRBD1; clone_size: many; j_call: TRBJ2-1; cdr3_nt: TGTGCCAGCAGAAGGGACAGCTACAATGAGCAGTTCTTC; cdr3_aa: CASRRDSYNEQFF
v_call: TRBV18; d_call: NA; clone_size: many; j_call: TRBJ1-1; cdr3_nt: TGTGCCAGCTCACCCATGGCCTCCAAGAACACTGAAGCTTTCTTT; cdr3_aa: CASSPMASKNTEAFF
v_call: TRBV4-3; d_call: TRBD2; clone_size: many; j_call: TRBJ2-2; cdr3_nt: TGCGCCAGCAGCCACCGGGGGGGGGACCCTACCGGGGAGCTGTTTTTT; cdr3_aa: CASSHRGGDPTGELFF
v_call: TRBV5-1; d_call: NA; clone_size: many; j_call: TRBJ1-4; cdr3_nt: TGCGCCAGCAGCAGGCAGGGGACAACTAATGAAAAACTGTTTTTT; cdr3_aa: CASSRQGTTNEKLFF
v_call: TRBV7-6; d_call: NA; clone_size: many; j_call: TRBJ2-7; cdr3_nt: TGTGCCAGCAGCTTTTCTGGGGAGCAGTACTTC; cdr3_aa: CASSFSGEQYF
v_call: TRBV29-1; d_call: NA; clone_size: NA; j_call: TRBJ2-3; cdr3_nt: TGCATCGTCCCGTACCCATCTAGCACAGATACGCAGTATTTT; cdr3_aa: CIVPYPSSTDTQYF
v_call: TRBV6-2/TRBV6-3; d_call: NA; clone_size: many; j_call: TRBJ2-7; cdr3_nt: TGTGCCAGCAGTACCGGGACGCGTTCCTACGAGCAGTACTTC; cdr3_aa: CASSTGTRSYEQYF
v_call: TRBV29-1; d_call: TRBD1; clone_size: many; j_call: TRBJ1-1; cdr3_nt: TGCAGCGTTGAATTATTAGGGACAGGGGTACAGAAGGTCCCTGAAGCTTTCTTT; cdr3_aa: CSVELLGTGVQKVPEAFF
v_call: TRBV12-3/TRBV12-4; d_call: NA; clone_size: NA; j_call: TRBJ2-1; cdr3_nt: TGTGCCAGCAGACGACAGGCGCAGGACAATGAGCAGTTCTTC; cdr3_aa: CASRRQAQDNEQFF
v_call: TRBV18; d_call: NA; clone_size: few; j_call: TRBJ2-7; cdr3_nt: TGTGCCAGCTCACGGCCCAATACAGGGAGGTACGAGCAGTACTTC; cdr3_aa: CASSRPNTGRYEQYF
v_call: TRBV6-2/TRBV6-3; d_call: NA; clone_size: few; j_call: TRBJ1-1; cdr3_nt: TGTGCCAGCAGGGAAGGACGGATAAAGCCTAGGTCTTTCTTT; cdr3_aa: CASREGRIKPRSFF
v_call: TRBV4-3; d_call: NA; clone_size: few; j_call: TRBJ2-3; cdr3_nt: TGCGCCAGCAGCCTCATCTACGGGGCTAGCACAGATACGCAGTATTTT; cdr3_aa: CASSLIYGASTDTQYF
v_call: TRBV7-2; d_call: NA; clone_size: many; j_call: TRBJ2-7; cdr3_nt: TGTGCCAGCAGCTTAGACGGGGGCCGCTCCTACGAGCAGTACTTC; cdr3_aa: CASSLDGGRSYEQYF
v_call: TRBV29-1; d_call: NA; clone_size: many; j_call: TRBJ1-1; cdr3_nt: TGCAGCGTCGGACAGCTTGAAGCTTTCTTT; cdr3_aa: CSVGQLEAFF
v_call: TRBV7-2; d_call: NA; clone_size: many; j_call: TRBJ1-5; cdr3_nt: TGTGCCAGCAGCCCAGGTTCGGGGCATCAGCCCCAGCATTTT; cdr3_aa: CASSPGSGHQPQHF
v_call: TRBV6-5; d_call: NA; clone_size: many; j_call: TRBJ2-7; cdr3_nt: TGTGCCAGCAGTAACCGGGACCTGGGGATTCGGCGCTACGAGCAGTACTTC; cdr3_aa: CASSNRDLGIRRYEQYF
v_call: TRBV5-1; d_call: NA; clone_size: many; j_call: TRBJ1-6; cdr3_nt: TGCGCCAGCAGCACGACAGTGTCCAATTCACCCCTCCACTTT; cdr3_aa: CASSTTVSNSPLHF
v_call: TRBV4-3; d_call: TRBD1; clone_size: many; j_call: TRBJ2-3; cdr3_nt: TGCGCCAGCAGCCAAGACCCCTGGACAGGGGGAGCAGATACGCAGTATTTT; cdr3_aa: CASSQDPWTGGADTQYF
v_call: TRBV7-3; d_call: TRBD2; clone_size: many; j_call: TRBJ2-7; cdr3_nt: TGTGCCAGCAGCCTTGCGGGAGGGCCTCCCTACGAGCAGTACTTC; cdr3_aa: CASSLAGGPPYEQYF
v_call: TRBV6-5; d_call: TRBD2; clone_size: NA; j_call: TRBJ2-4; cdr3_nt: TGTGCCAGCAGTTATACGGGAGGGCCCAAAAACATTCAGTACTTC; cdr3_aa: CASSYTGGPKNIQYF
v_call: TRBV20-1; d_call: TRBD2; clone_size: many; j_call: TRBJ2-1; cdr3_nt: TGCAGTGCCCCTCCGGCGGGAGTTACAAGGAGTTATGAGCAGTTCTTC; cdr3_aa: CSAPPAGVTRSYEQFF
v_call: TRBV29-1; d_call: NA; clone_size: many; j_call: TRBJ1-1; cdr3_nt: TGCAGCGTTCCATTACTGAACACTGAAGCTTTCTTT; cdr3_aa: CSVPLLNTEAFF
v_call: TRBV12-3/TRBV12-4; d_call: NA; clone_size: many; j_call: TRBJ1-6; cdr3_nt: TGTGCCAGCAGTTTAAAGCTTGAGGCATCACCCCTCCACTTT; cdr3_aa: CASSLKLEASPLHF
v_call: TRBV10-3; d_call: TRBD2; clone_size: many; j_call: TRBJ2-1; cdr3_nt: TGTGCCATCAGTGATGGGACTAGTCTCAATGAGCAGTTCTTC; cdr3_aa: CAISDGTSLNEQFF
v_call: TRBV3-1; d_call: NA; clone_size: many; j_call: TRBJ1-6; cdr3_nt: TGTGCCAGCAGCCATTACACGAGGAGCTCCTATAATTCACCCCTCCACTTT; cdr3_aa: CASSHYTRSSYNSPLHF
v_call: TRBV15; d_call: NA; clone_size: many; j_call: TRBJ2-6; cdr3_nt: TGTGCCACCAGCGGTCGACAGTCTTCCTTTGCAGGGGCCAACGTCCTGACTTTC; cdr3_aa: CATSGRQSSFAGANVLTF
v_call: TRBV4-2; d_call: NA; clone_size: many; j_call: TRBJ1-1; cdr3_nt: TGTGCCAGCAGCCAAGCAGGAGTTCCCATGAACACTGAAGCTTTCTTT; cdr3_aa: CASSQAGVPMNTEAFF
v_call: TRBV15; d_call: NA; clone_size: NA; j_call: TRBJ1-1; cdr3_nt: TGTGCCACCAGCAGTGATCGAGCAGGTCCGAACACTGAAGCTGTCTTT; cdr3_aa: CATSSDRAGPNTEAVF
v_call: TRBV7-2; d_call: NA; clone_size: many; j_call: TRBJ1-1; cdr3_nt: TGTGCCAGCAGCTTAGAAGTGAGGGGGGAAGCTTTCTTT; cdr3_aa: CASSLEVRGEAFF
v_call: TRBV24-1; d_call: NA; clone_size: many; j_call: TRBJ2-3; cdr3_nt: TGTGCCACCCATGGGGGCTATAAACGCACAGATACGCAGTATTTT; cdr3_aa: CATHGGYKRTDTQYF
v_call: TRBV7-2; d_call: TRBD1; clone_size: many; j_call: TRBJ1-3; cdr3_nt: TGTGCCAGCAGCTATGGGACAGCCTCTGGAAACACCATATATTTT; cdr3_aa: CASSYGTASGNTIYF
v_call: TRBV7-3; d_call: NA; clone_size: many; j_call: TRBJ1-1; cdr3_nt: TGTGCCAGCAGCTTAAACCCCCTACAGGGTGGTGAAGCTTTCTTT; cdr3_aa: CASSLNPLQGGEAFF
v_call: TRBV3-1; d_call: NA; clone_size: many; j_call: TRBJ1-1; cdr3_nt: TGTGCCAGCAGCCAGGAGGGGGGCACTGAAGCTTTCTTT; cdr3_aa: CASSQEGGTEAFF
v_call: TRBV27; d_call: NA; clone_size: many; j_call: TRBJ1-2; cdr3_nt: TGTGCCAGCAGTAAAAGAGGTCAAGTCTATGGCTACACCTTC; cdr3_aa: CASSKRGQVYGYTF
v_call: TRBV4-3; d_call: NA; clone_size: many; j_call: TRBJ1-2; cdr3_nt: TGCGCCAGCAGCCCTAAGCTAGGGTTCTCTATTGGCTACACCTTC; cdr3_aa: CASSPKLGFSIGYTF
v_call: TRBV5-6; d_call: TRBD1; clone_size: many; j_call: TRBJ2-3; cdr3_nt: TGTGCCAGCAGACTTCAGGGGGCAGATACGCAGTATTTT; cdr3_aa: CASRLQGADTQYF
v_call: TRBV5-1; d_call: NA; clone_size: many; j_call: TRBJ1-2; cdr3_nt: TGCGCCAGCAGCCGAGGATTAGGGGAAGGGCCTTATGGCTACACCTTC; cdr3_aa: CASSRGLGEGPYGYTF
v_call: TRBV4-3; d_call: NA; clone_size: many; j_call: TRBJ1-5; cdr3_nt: TGCGCCAGCAGCCAAGATCCCCGACGGGGGAAGGCACAGCCCCAGCATTTT; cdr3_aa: CASSQDPRRGKAQPQHF
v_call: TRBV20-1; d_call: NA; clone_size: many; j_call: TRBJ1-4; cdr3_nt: TGCAGTGCTAGCGAGGTTCTGGATGAAAAACTGTTTTTT; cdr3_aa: CSASEVLDEKLFF
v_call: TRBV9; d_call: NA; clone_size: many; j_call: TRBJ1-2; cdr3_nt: TGTGCCAGCAGCGTAGAGGACGGGACTGGGGGCTACACCTTC; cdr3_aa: CASSVEDGTGGYTF
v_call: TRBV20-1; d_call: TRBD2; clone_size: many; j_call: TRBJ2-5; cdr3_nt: TGCAGTGCTACCCTAAGTAGCGGGATTGAGACCCAGTACTTC; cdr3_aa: CSATLSSGIETQYF
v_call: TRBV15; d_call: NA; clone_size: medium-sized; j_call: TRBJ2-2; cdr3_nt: TGTGCCACCAGCTTAGACAGAAGGTGGAACACCGGGGAGCTGTTTTTT; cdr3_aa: CATSLDRRWNTGELFF
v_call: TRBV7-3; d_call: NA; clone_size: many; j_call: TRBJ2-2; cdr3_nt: TGTGCCAGCAGCTTAGAATTATTTGTGGCCGGAGGAACCGGGGAGCTGTTTTTT; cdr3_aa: CASSLELFVAGGTGELFF
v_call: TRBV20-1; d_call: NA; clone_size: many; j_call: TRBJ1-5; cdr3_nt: TGCAGTGCTAGGGGGGCCGAGGGCTATCAGCCCCAGCATTTT; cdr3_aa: CSARGAEGYQPQHF
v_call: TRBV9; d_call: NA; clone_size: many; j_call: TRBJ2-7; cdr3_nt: TGTGCCAGCAGCGTTTCGACAGGAAGTTCCTACGAGCAGTACTTC; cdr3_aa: CASSVSTGSSYEQYF
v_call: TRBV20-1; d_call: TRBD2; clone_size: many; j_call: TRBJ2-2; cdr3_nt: TGCAGTGCTAGAGTCCTAGCGGGAACCGGGGAGCTGTTTTTT; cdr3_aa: CSARVLAGTGELFF
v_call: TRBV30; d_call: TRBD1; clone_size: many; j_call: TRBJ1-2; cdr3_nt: TGTGCCTGGAGTACACAGGGGCCCGGCTACACCTTC; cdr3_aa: CAWSTQGPGYTF